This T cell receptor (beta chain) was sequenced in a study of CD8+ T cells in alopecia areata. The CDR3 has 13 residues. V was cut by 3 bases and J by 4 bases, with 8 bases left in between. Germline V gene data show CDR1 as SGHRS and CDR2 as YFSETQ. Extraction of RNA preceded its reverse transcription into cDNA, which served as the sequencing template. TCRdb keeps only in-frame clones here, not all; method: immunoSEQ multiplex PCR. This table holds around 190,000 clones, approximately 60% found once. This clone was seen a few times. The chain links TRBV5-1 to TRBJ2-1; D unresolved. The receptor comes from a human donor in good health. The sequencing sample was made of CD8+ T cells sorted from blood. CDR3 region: CASSYPPYNEQFF. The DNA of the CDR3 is TGCGCCAGCAGCTACCCCCCGTACAATGAGCAGTTCTTC.